Listed below are T cell receptor beta chains from one sample, sequenced in a study of shared clonotypes between healthy human individuals. The protocol was immunoSEQ multiplex PCR, while the TCRdb copy is restricted to in-frame clones and leaves out a portion. The table has about 480,000 clones, 79% seen once; the top ten hold 10% to 15%. The sequenced sample consisted of PBMCs. The receptors come from a woman aged 40 to 49 in good health. Some clones in this sample may be carry-over from other donors' samples. Each CDR3 is given with its conserved first and last residue. D genes are given only for firm matches. Clone size is not always given. Where it is, it says once, few, many or a class for expanded clones.

D	size	J	V	CDR3	DNA
TRBD2	-	TRBJ2-7	TRBV28	CASRTGLRVGQYF	TGTGCCAGCAGGACGGGACTACGGGTTGGGCAGTACTTC
TRBD1	-	TRBJ2-2	TRBV5-1	CASSADRGHTGELFF	TGCGCCAGCAGCGCCGACAGGGGCCATACCGGGGAGCTGTTTTTT
-	-	TRBJ1-1	TRBV28	CASSPPPGAEGFTEAFF	TGTGCCAGCAGTCCGCCTCCTGGGGCAGAGGGTTTTACTGAAGCTTTCTTT
-	-	TRBJ2-2	TRBV9	CASSVVSGPGGGTGELFF	TGTGCCAGCAGCGTAGTGTCAGGGCCGGGCGGTGGGACCGGGGAGCTGTTTTTT
TRBD2	-	TRBJ2-2	TRBV11-2	CASSLGLGTRVTGELFF	TGTGCCAGCAGCTTAGGGCTAGGGACTAGGGTGACCGGGGAGCTGTTTTTT
-	-	TRBJ2-1	TRBV20-1	CSALGLGEQFF	TGCAGTGCTCTAGGACTGGGCGAGCAGTTCTTC
TRBD1	-	TRBJ2-2	TRBV5-1	CASSLQGAPTGELFF	TGCGCCAGCAGCTTACAGGGGGCGCCCACCGGGGAGCTGTTTTTT
-	-	TRBJ1-1	TRBV5-1	CASSLPGPLGAFF	TGCGCCAGCAGCTTGCCGGGACCACTCGGAGCTTTCTTT
TRBD1	-	TRBJ2-5	TRBV27	CASTPGQGYDETQYF	TGTGCCAGCACCCCCGGACAGGGGTATGACGAGACCCAGTACTTC
-	-	TRBJ1-1	TRBV6-6	CASSYRASNPEAFF	TGTGCCAGCAGTTACAGAGCGTCGAACCCTGAAGCTTTCTTT
TRBD2	-	TRBJ2-5	TRBV2	CASTRLAAQETQYF	TGTGCCAGCACCAGACTAGCGGCCCAAGAGACCCAGTACTTC
-	-	TRBJ1-2	TRBV15	CATSRDQGRYGYTF	TGTGCCACCAGCAGAGATCAGGGTCGGTATGGCTACACCTTC
-	-	TRBJ2-2	TRBV11-3	CASSPKGPNTGELFF	TGTGCCAGCAGCCCTAAAGGCCCGAACACCGGGGAGCTGTTTTTT
TRBD1	-	TRBJ2-5	TRBV9	CASSVTKGAGETQYF	TGTGCCAGCAGCGTAACGAAGGGGGCTGGGGAGACCCAGTACTTC
TRBD2	few	TRBJ2-1	TRBV7-3	CASSLTREAYNEQFF	TGTGCCAGCAGCTTAACGCGGGAGGCCTACAATGAGCAGTTCTTC
-	-	TRBJ2-6	TRBV4-2	CASSQEGGTGANVLTF	TGTGCCAGCAGCCAAGAGGGGGGTACTGGGGCCAACGTCCTGACTTTC
-	-	TRBJ2-7	TRBV5-1	CASSLEAGVSYEQYF	TGCGCCAGCAGCTTGGAGGCAGGGGTTTCCTACGAGCAGTACTTC
TRBD2	-	TRBJ2-1	TRBV19	CASSIPAGLEQFF	TGTGCCAGTAGTATACCAGCGGGGCTTGAGCAGTTCTTC
TRBD1	-	TRBJ1-2	TRBV28	CASSVPGQGARGYTF	TGTGCCAGCAGCGTACCGGGACAGGGGGCTCGGGGCTACACCTTC
TRBD1	many	TRBJ1-5	TRBV18	CASSPQGTASEPQHF	TGTGCCAGCTCACCACAGGGGACAGCCTCAGAGCCCCAGCATTTT
TRBD2	-	TRBJ2-1	TRBV7-9	CASSLNLAGGGEQFF	TGTGCCAGCAGCTTAAATCTAGCGGGGGGCGGTGAGCAGTTCTTC
-	-	TRBJ2-7	TRBV2	CASSERSTGSEQYF	TGTGCCAGCAGCGAAAGGTCTACCGGGAGCGAGCAGTACTTC
TRBD2	once	TRBJ2-7	TRBV28	CASSSEQTLAGGPHEQYF	TGTGCCAGCAGTTCAGAACAAACTCTAGCGGGAGGGCCCCACGAGCAGTACTTC
TRBD1	-	TRBJ1-2	TRBV28	CASNSGQGRYGYTF	TGTGCCAGCAACTCGGGACAGGGCCGCTATGGCTACACCTTC
-	once	TRBJ1-2	TRBV15	CATSRDGGGYTF	TGTGCTACCAGCAGAGATGGGGGTGGCTACACCTTC
-	once	TRBJ2-5	TRBV29-1	CSVDVVGQETQYF	TGCAGCGTTGATGTGGTCGGGCAAGAGACCCAGTACTTC
TRBD2	-	TRBJ2-7	TRBV29-1	CSVLAGIYEQYF	TGCAGCGTTTTAGCGGGAATCTACGAGCAGTACTTC
TRBD1	few	TRBJ2-5	TRBV7-2	CASSRRTGGAQTQYF	TGTGCCAGCAGCCGACGGACAGGGGGCGCCCAGACCCAGTACTTC
TRBD1	once	TRBJ2-2	TRBV11-3	CASSARTGGGGELFF	TGTGCCAGCAGCGCACGGACAGGGGGCGGCGGGGAGCTGTTTTTT
-	-	TRBJ2-5	TRBV29-1	CSVGDPGETQYF	TGCAGCGTTGGAGATCCGGGAGAGACCCAGTACTTC
-	-	TRBJ2-1	TRBV28	CASSLGGWGRSTYNEQFF	TGTGCCAGCAGTTTAGGGGGCTGGGGGCGGAGTACCTACAATGAGCAGTTCTTC
-	few	TRBJ1-4	TRBV7-9	CASSLGTANEKLFF	TGTGCCAGCAGCCTGGGGACGGCTAATGAAAAACTGTTTTTT
-	-	TRBJ1-2	TRBV6-1	CASSDRADYGYTF	TGTGCCAGCAGTGATAGGGCAGATTATGGCTACACCTTC
TRBD1	-	TRBJ2-7	TRBV9	CASSAGTGGTYEQYF	TGTGCCAGCAGCGCTGGGACAGGGGGCACCTACGAGCAGTACTTC
TRBD2	-	TRBJ2-7	TRBV7-2	CASSGSLVLAGGSEQYF	TGTGCCAGCAGCGGCAGTCTGGTACTAGCGGGAGGGTCCGAGCAGTACTTC
TRBD1	-	TRBJ2-7	TRBV7-8	CASSPGTGGYEQYF	TGTGCCAGCAGCCCCGGGACAGGGGGGTACGAGCAGTACTTC
-	few	TRBJ2-1	TRBV13	CASSIGGSRYNEQFF	TGTGCCAGCAGCATCGGCGGCAGCCGCTACAATGAGCAGTTCTTC
-	-	TRBJ2-7	TRBV4-1	CASSQDKGYEQYF	TGCGCCAGCAGCCAAGATAAGGGGTACGAGCAGTACTTC
TRBD2	once	TRBJ2-5	TRBV7-3	CASRVTDGRGEGETQYF	TGTGCCAGCAGAGTGACGGACGGGAGAGGGGAGGGAGAGACCCAGTACTTC
-	-	TRBJ1-2	TRBV10-3	CAVRGYTF	TGTGCCGTCCGTGGCTACACCTTC